This TCR beta chain was sequenced during a study of patients and donors after allogeneic stem cell transplantation. This clonotype was seen a handful of times. In TCRdb, the RT-PCR reads were re-called with MiXCR into one record per CDR3 protein. The table lists approximately 430,000 distinct CDR3 sequences, more than 15% of them singletons. Source material: blood, either unsorted or a sorted T cell fraction (not recorded which). The sequence derives from a human donor who was either an allogeneic HSCT recipient or a stem cell or donor lymphocyte infusion donor (not recorded which). It is not recorded whose cells these are; they may come from a transplant donor.

The CDR3 DNA reads TGCGCCAGCAGCTTGGGTCCCTTTTCGAGGTATTTT. This encodes CASSLGPFSRYF. The chain uses TRBV5-1 and TRBJ2-3; D is unresolved. V lost 0 bases to trimming and J lost 14 bases, with 13 bases between them. The CDR3 is 12 amino acids. Germline CDR1 and CDR2: SGHRS and YFSETQ. Filled out from reference TRBV5-1 and TRBJ2-3, the complete variable domain reads KAGVTQTPRYLIKTRGQQVTLSCSPISGHRSVSWYQQTPGQGLQFLFEYFSETQRNKGNFPGRFSGRQFSNSRSEMNVSTLELGDSALYLCASSLGPFSRYFGPGTRLTVL.